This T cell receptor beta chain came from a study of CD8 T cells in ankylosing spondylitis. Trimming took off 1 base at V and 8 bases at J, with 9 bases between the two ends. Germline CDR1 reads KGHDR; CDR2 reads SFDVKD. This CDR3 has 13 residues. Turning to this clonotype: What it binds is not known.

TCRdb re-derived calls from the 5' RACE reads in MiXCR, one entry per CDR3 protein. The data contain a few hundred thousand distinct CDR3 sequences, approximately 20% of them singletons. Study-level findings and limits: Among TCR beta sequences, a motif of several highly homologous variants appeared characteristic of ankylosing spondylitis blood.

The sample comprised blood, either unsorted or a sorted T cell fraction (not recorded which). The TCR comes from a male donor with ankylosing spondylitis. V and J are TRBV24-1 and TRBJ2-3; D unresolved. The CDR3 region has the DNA TGTGCCACCAGTGATTTTGGGGTTGGTACGCAGTATTTT. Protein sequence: CATSDFGVGTQYF.